This record concerns one TCR beta chain sequence. This sample was taken from a study of blood T cell repertoires in COVID-19. Overall study: The United States, Italy and Spain provided the acute and convalescent COVID-19 samples. The analysed material was cDNA or gDNA that came from T cells, B-cell-depleted T cells, or PBMCs.

The CDR3 loop spans 13 amino acids. In the authors' workflow: Amplification from reference gene primers served as the basis for estimated nucleated cell counts. The method was immunoSEQ multiplex PCR; TCRdb's version includes in-frame clones alone and lacks a portion of them. The DNA gave D and trimming, while V, J and clone size come from that table. Among 200,000 to 250,000 clones listed, around 88% were seen once. In assigning cohorts, the study relied on participant-reported clinical history. The chain has TRBV21-1 and TRBJ1-5; the table's TRBD1 call for D was not verified on the DNA. TRBV21-1 is labeled a pseudogene. This receptor was identified in a woman aged 45 to 65 with acute COVID-19. The specimen sequenced was PBMCs or T cells enriched from blood (not recorded which). The DNA of the CDR3 is TGTGCCAGCACAACAGGGTTCAATCAGCCCCAGCATTTT. This gives the protein CASTTGFNQPQHF.